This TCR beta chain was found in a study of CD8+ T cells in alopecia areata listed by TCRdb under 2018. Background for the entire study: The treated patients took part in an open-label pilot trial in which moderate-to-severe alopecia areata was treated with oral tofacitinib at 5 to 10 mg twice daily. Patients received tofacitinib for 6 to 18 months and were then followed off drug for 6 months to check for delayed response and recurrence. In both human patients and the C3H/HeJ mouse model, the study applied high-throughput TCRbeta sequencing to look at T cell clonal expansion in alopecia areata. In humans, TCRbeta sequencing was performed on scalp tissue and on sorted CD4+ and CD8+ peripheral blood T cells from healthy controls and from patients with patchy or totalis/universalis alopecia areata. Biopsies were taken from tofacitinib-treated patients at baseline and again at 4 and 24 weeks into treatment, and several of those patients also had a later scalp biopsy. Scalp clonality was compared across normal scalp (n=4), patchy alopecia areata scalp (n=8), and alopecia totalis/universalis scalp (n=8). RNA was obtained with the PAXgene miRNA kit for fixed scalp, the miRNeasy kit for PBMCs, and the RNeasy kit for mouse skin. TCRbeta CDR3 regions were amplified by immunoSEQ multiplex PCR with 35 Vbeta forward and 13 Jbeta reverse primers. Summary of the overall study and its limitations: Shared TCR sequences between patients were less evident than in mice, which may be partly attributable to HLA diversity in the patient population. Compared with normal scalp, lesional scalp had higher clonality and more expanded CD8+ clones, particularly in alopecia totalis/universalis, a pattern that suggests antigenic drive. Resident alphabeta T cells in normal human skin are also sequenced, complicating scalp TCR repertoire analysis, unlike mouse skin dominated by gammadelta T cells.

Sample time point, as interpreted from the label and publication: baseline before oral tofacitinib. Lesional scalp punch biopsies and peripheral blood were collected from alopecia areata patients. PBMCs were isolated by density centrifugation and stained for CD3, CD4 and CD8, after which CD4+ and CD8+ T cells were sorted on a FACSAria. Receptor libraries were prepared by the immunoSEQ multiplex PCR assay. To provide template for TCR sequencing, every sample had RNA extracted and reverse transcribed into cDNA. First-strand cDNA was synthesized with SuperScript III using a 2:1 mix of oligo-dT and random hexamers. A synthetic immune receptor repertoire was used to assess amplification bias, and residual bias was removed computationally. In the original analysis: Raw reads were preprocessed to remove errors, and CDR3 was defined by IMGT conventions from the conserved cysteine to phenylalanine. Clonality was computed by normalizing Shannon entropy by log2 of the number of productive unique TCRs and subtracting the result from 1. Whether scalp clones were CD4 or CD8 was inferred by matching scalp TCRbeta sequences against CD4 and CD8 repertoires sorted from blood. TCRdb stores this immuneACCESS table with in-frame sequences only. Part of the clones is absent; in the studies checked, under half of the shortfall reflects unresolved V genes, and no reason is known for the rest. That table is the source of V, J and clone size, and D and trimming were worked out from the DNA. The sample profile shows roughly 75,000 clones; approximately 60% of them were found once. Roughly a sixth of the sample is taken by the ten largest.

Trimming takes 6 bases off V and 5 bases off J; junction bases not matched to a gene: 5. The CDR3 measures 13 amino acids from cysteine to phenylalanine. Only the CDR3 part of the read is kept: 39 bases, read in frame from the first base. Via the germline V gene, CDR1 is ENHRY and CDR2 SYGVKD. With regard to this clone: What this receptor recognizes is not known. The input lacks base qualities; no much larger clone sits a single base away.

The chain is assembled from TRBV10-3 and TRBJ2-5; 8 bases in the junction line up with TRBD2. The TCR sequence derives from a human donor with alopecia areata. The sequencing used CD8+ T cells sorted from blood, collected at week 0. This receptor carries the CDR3 CAIRGLEEETQYF. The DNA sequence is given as TGTGCCATCAGGGGACTAGAGGAGGAGACCCAGTACTTC.